This T cell receptor beta chain came from a study of T cells after yellow fever vaccination. TCR cDNA was made by 5'RACE template switching, adding a universal primer site and UMIs. TCRdb called the 5' RACE reads again in MiXCR, with one record for every CDR3 protein. The table includes roughly 300,000 distinct CDR3 sequences, approximately 8% detected once. This clonotype appeared a few times. The sample in question was PBMCs, obtained about 41 days after the first yellow fever vaccination. The source of this sequence is a man younger than 35 who received the YFV17D yellow fever vaccine.

The chain's CDR3 is CASSFWTADTQYF. For the CDR3, the DNA is TGCGCCAGCAGCTTTTGGACGGCAGATACGCAGTATTTT. This chain links TRBV5-1 with TRBJ2-3; no clear D gene. V was clipped by 2 bases and J by 4 bases, with 8 bases between them. CDR3 length: 13 amino acids. Germline CDR1 reads SGHRS; CDR2 reads YFSETQ.